The 30 T cell receptor beta chains given below trace back to one sample, sequenced in a study of radiotherapy plus CTLA-4 blockade in lung cancer. Profiled with immunoSEQ multiplex PCR; TCRdb holds only in-frame clones, not every one. The sample records over 30,000 clones, approximately 75% being singletons. This specimen was peripheral blood, taken from a patient treated with radiotherapy plus ipilimumab. The receptors originated from a human donor with non-small cell lung cancer that progressed on radiotherapy plus ipilimumab.

This clone was observed a single time. The rearrangement links TRBV7-2 to TRBJ2-6, with 7 bases lining up with TRBD1. The V gene's germline CDR1 is SGHTA and CDR2 FQGNSA. The V segment lost 5 bases and the J segment 0 bases; nucleotides outside the gene matches: 4. This CDR3 has 16 residues. The CDR3 is CASSLRQGSGANVLTF. For the CDR3, the DNA is TGTGCCAGCAGCCTCCGACAGGGCTCTGGGGCCAACGTCCTGACTTTC. Complete variable domain (other parts from reference TRBV7-2 and TRBJ2-6): GAGVSQSPSNKVTEKGKDVELRCDPISGHTALYWYRQSLGQGLEFLIYFQGNSAPDKSGLPSDRFSAERTGGSVSTLTIQRTQQEDSAVYLCASSLRQGSGANVLTFGAGSRLTVL.

The rearrangement joins TRBV11-2 to TRBJ1-3; weak D call: TRBD1 (6 bases). This CDR3 spans 16 amino acids. V shed 1 base and J shed 2 bases, with 12 bases lying between them. CDR1 and CDR2 (germline): SGHAT, FQNNGV. The CDR3 nucleotides read TGTGCCAGCAGCTTAGTATACAGGGAAGCTGGAAACACCATATATTTT. This translates into CASSLVYREAGNTIYF.

The chain employs TRBV19 and TRBJ1-2; D call uncertain. Germline CDR1 LNHDA, CDR2 SQIVND (reference sequence). V lost 3 bases to trimming and J lost 8 bases, with 13 bases between them. CDR3 length equals 13 residues. CDR3 protein: CASSMRAVWGYTF. CDR3 nucleotide sequence: TGTGCCAGTAGTATGCGGGCCGTCTGGGGCTACACCTTC.

Here the CDR3 DNA reads TGTGCCAGTAGTATGCTTCGGACAAGGGGCCGCAACACTGAAGCTTTCTTT. It translates to CASSMLRTRGRNTEAFF. The chain recombines TRBV19 with TRBJ1-1, with a tentative D call TRBD1 (5 bases). Between the trimmed V and J ends, which lost 3 bases and 2 bases, there was a span of 19 bases. Germline V gene data show CDR1 as LNHDA and CDR2 as SQIVND (reference sequence). The CDR3 loop spans 17 amino acids.

This clone was observed a single time. The rearrangement links TRBV9 to TRBJ2-1, with D perhaps TRBD2 (6 bases). In germline, CDR1 is SGDLS, CDR2 YYNGEE. V lost 0 bases and J 9 bases, leaving 13 bases between the germline ends. The CDR3 is 14 amino acids. The CDR3 loop reads CASSVGRRGGEQFF. The CDR3 nucleotides read TGTGCCAGCAGCGTAGGCCGGAGGGGTGGTGAGCAGTTCTTC.

The V call is TRBV6-1, the J call TRBJ2-5; 9 positions match TRBD1. The V gene end was trimmed by 5 bases and the J gene end by 5 bases; junction bases not matched to a gene: 6. Germline assignment: CDR1 MNHNS and CDR2 SASEGT. CDR3 length: 14 residues. For the CDR3, the DNA is TGTGCCAGCAGTCGGGACAGGGTGGAGGAGACCCAGTACTTC. Amino acids: CASSRDRVEETQYF.

CDR3 DNA sequence: TGTGCCAGCAGCTTGTCCGGGACTGGCTCCTACGAGCAGTACTTC. Translating gives CASSLSGTGSYEQYF. The V gene is TRBV5-4, the J gene TRBJ2-7, with a weak D call TRBD2 (6 bases). Germline V gene lookup returns CDR1 SGHNT and CDR2 YYREEE (reference sequence). V was cut by 1 base and J by 0 bases, with 11 bases left in between. CDR3 size: 15 residues.

The genes are TRBV5-1 and TRBJ2-3; TRBD2 agrees at 8 bases. In germline, CDR1 is SGHRS, CDR2 YFSETQ. V lost 0 bases and J lost 3; bases outside the gene matches: 6. This CDR3 has 16 residues. The CDR3 DNA reads as TGCGCCAGCAGCTTGGCCGGGGGGGGCCGGACAGATACGCAGTATTTT. Translation: CASSLAGGGRTDTQYF. Filled out from reference TRBV5-1 and TRBJ2-3, the complete variable domain reads KAGVTQTPRYLIKTRGQQVTLSCSPISGHRSVSWYQQTPGQGLQFLFEYFSETQRNKGNFPGRFSGRQFSNSRSEMNVSTLELGDSALYLCASSLAGGGRTDTQYFGPGTRLTVL.

The chain couples TRBV7-8 to TRBJ2-7; 9 nucleotides align to TRBD1. The germline V gene has CDR1 SGHVS and CDR2 FQNEAQ. There are 16 residues in the CDR3. Trimming at V came to 6 bases and at J to 2 bases, leaving 11 bases not matched to a gene. The CDR3 DNA reads as TGTGCCAGCAGGTTAACAGGGGGCTCTTCCCCCTACGAGCAGTACTTC. Its translation: CASRLTGGSSPYEQYF.

The chain has TRBV20-1 and TRBJ2-1, with D possibly being TRBD2 (6 bases). V was cut by 5 bases and J by 12 bases, with 11 bases left in between. CDR3 size: 10 residues. The germline gives CDR1 DFQATT, CDR2 SNEGSKA (reference sequence). The CDR3 DNA reads TGCAGTGCTCGTTTGGAGGGGCAGTTCTTC. Translating it yields CSARLEGQFF.

This clone was found a few times. The chain recombines TRBV28 with TRBJ1-2, with D possibly matching TRBD1 (5 bases). The V gene lost 9 bases and the J gene lost 5 bases, with 16 bases spanning the gap. In germline, CDR1 is MDHEN, CDR2 SYDVKM. This CDR3 has 13 amino acids. This CDR3 is CASGPTVLYGYTF. The CDR3 DNA reads as TGTGCCAGTGGTCCGACAGTATTATATGGCTACACCTTC.

J is TRBJ2-1 and V is TRBV7-9, with D tentatively TRBD2 (5 bases). This CDR3 has 19 amino acids. Per the germline V gene, CDR1 is SEHNR and CDR2 is FQNEAQ (reference sequence). V was pared by 10 bases and J by 1 base, with 29 bases between. The CDR3 loop reads CATELDPIETLGSYNEQFF. CDR3 nucleotide sequence: TGTGCCACCGAACTAGACCCAATTGAGACACTAGGGTCCTACAATGAGCAGTTCTTC. Supplemented by reference TRBV7-9 and TRBJ2-1, the full variable domain reads DTGVSQNPRHKITKRGQNVTFRCDPISEHNRLYWYRQTLGQGPEFLTYFQNEAQLEKSRLLSDRFSAERPKGSFSTLEIQRTEQGDSAMYLCATELDPIETLGSYNEQFFGPGTRLTVL.

V is TRBV6-5 and J is TRBJ1-3; D gene uncertain. This CDR3 is built from 13 residues. The germline gives CDR1 MNHEY, CDR2 SVGAGI. V dropped 6 bases and J dropped 1 base, with 7 bases sitting between them. The CDR3 DNA is TGTGCCAGCAGCCCCTTATCTGGAAACACCATATATTTT. Translated, it gives CASSPLSGNTIYF.

The genes are TRBV10-2 and TRBJ2-2, with unresolved D. The CDR3 covers 12 residues. Looked up from germline, CDR1 is WSHSY and CDR2 is SAAADI. Between the trimmed V and J ends, which lost 11 bases and 0 bases, there was a span of 7 bases. CDR3 region: CAVHSNTGELFF. The DNA of the CDR3 is TGCGCCGTCCATTCGAACACCGGGGAGCTGTTTTTT.

V gene TRBV5-1 combines with J gene TRBJ1-1; 8 bases are shared with TRBD1. The germline gives CDR1 SGHRS, CDR2 YFSETQ. The CDR3 covers 16 residues. V dropped 3 bases and J dropped 4; count of bases not matched to a gene: 11. The CDR3 sequence: CASSYAWKTGATEAFF. The CDR3 DNA reads TGCGCCAGCAGCTACGCGTGGAAGACAGGGGCCACTGAAGCTTTCTTT.

This clone has only one observation. At the DNA level, this CDR3 is encoded by other sequences in the same sample as well. The chain combines TRBV19 with TRBJ2-3; TRBD2 agrees at 10 bases. This CDR3 spans 17 amino acids. Germline V gene lookup returns CDR1 LNHDA and CDR2 SQIVND (reference sequence). With V trimmed by 1 base and J by 6 bases, 10 bases remained unmatched. The CDR3 region is CASSIVGSGGAGDTQYF. In nucleotides, the CDR3 is TGTGCCAGTAGTATAGTCGGGAGCGGGGGGGCAGGGGATACGCAGTATTTT.

This clone was detected only a few times. The rearrangement joins TRBV4-3 to TRBJ1-3; perhaps TRBD1 as D (6 bases). The germline V gene has CDR1 LGHNA and CDR2 YSLEER. CDR3 length equals 20 residues. The V end was cut by 2 bases, the J end by 8 bases, with 31 bases between. In DNA, the CDR3 is TGCGCCAGCAGCCAACCGTCGGGGGGCGTCCGCAGATCCCTTGGCGACACCATATATTTT. It encodes CASSQPSGGVRRSLGDTIYF.

The chain recombines TRBV7-9 with TRBJ2-2; 11 bases agree with TRBD1. The CDR3 has 15 residues. Germline CDR1 is SEHNR and CDR2 is FQNEAQ (reference sequence). With 3 bases clipped from V and 6 bases from J, the junction kept 3 bases outside the gene matches. Here the CDR3 reads CASSFGTGGSGELFF. CDR3 in DNA: TGTGCCAGCAGCTTTGGGACAGGGGGTTCCGGGGAGCTGTTTTTT.

Points on this clone: The junction and the germline gene differ at one end; a read error may be behind it. The V and J genes are TRBV7-7 and TRBJ2-3, with TRBD2 matching over 8 bases. Per germline, CDR1 SSHAT and CDR2 FNYEAQ (reference sequence). This CDR3 contains 14 residues. CDR3 sequence (DNA): TGTGCTAGCAGCCTGGGACTAGGGGCGGATACGCAGTATTTT. It codes for CASSLGLGADTQYF. Drawing the rest from reference TRBV7-7 and TRBJ2-3, the complete variable domain is GAGVSQSPRYKVTKRGQDVTLRCDPISSHATLYWYQQALGQGPEFLTYFNYEAQPDKSGLPSDRFSAERPEGSISTLTIQRTEQRDSAMYRCASSLGLGADTQYFGPGTRLTVL.

The chain couples TRBV6-6 to TRBJ2-1; no clear D gene. The CDR3 has 13 residues. CDR1 MNHNY and CDR2 SVGAGI come from the germline V gene (reference sequence). Trimming cost V 4 bases and J 5 bases, with 9 bases left between them. DNA for the CDR3: TGTGCCAGCAGTTCCCCCCTAAACAATGAGCAGTTCTTC. As protein: CASSSPLNNEQFF.

This rearrangement joins TRBV6-1 to TRBJ1-3; 7 bases match TRBD1. The germline gives CDR1 MNHNS, CDR2 SASEGT. This CDR3 comprises 15 residues. Germline trimming cut 4 bases from V and 11 bases from J; bases unmatched to any gene: 14. CDR3 sequence reads: CASSVGDSPGSPIYF. CDR3 nucleotide sequence: TGTGCCAGCAGTGTCGGGGACAGTCCGGGATCCCCCATATATTTT.

The CDR3 DNA follows: TGTGCCAGTATAAGCCTCGAGGCGGGGGGTATCAATGAGCAGTTCTTC. Its protein is CASISLEAGGINEQFF. The chain couples TRBV19 to TRBJ2-1; 8 bases are shared with TRBD2. V was pared by 7 bases and J by 6 bases, with 14 bases of the junction left unmatched. In germline, CDR1 is LNHDA, CDR2 SQIVND (reference sequence). The CDR3 is made up of 16 amino acids. Looking up the rest from reference TRBV19 and TRBJ2-1 gives the full variable domain: DGGITQSPKYLFRKEGQNVTLSCEQNLNHDAMYWYRQDPGQGLRLIYYSQIVNDFQKGDIAEGYSVSREKKESFPLTVTSAQKNPTAFYLCASISLEAGGINEQFFGPGTRLTVL.

V usage is TRBV7-3 and J usage is TRBJ2-3; a possible D gene is TRBD1 (6 bases). V lost 2 bases, J lost 8 bases, and 23 bases lay in between. The CDR3 loop spans 17 amino acids. The germline CDR1 and CDR2 sequences are SGHTA and FQGTGA. The CDR3 DNA follows: TGTGCCAGCAGCTTACCGGTATCAGGGGTGTCCATCGGTACGCAGTATTTT. It codes for CASSLPVSGVSIGTQYF.

The gene calls are TRBV6-6 and TRBJ1-2, with 8 bases aligning to TRBD1. The CDR3 contains 16 residues. The V segment lost 5 bases and the J segment 3 bases; nucleotides outside the gene matches: 11. Germline-derived CDR1 and CDR2 are MNHNY and SVGAGI (reference sequence). DNA for the CDR3: TGTGCCAGCAGTCTGAGCCAGGGACAGGAAGACTATGGCTACACCTTC. Translating gives CASSLSQGQEDYGYTF.

This chain joins TRBV2 and TRBJ1-5; 7 nucleotides align to TRBD1. Germline assignment: CDR1 SNHLY and CDR2 FYNNEI. This CDR3 comprises 14 residues. After removal of 7 bases from V and 5 bases from J, the junction contained 8 bases not matched to a gene. Written as DNA, the CDR3 is TGTGCCAGCATCTTAAACAGGGGATATCAGCCCCAGCATTTT. This sequence encodes CASILNRGYQPQHF.

The V gene is TRBV5-1, the J gene TRBJ1-1; a weak D match, TRBD1 (6 bases). This CDR3 has 15 residues. Trimming cost V 4 bases and J 4 bases, with 17 bases left between them. The germline gives CDR1 SGHRS, CDR2 YFSETQ. CDR3 DNA sequence: TGCGCCAGCAGCCCAAGTGAAGGGGGAGTCACTGAAGCTTTCTTT. Translation: CASSPSEGGVTEAFF. Filled out from reference TRBV5-1 and TRBJ1-1, the complete variable domain reads KAGVTQTPRYLIKTRGQQVTLSCSPISGHRSVSWYQQTPGQGLQFLFEYFSETQRNKGNFPGRFSGRQFSNSRSEMNVSTLELGDSALYLCASSPSEGGVTEAFFGQGTRLTVV.

Written as DNA, the CDR3 is TGTGCCAGCAGTGAATGGGGGCGTCAAGAGACCCAGTACTTC. This translates into CASSEWGRQETQYF. The chain couples TRBV6-5 to TRBJ2-5; D perhaps matches TRBD1 (6 bases). Between the trimmed V and J ends, which lost 5 bases and 2 bases, there was a span of 12 bases. This CDR3 has 14 amino acids. Germline V gene data show CDR1 as MNHEY and CDR2 as SVGAGI.

This clone was seen a few times. The rearrangement joins TRBV5-1 to TRBJ1-6, with D tentatively TRBD1 (6 bases). CDR1 is SGHRS, CDR2 YFSETQ, per germline. Trimming shortened V by 4 bases and J by 8 bases, and 13 bases separated the two germline ends. CDR3 size: 14 residues. The CDR3 spells CASSKSSGDSPLHF. The CDR3 DNA reads as TGCGCCAGCAGCAAATCTTCAGGGGATTCACCCCTCCACTTT.

The chain combines TRBV27 with TRBJ1-1, with a tentative D call TRBD1 (5 bases). This CDR3 comprises 13 residues. CDR1 MNHEY and CDR2 SMNVEV come from the germline V gene (reference sequence). Trimming stripped 6 bases from V and 4 bases from J, with 12 bases between. This CDR3 is CASRYSGGTEAFF. CDR3 coding DNA: TGTGCCAGCAGATATTCGGGGGGCACTGAAGCTTTCTTT.

V and J are TRBV5-5 and TRBJ1-1; maybe TRBD1 (5 bases). Germline V gives CDR1 SGHKS, CDR2 YYEKEE (reference sequence). V was trimmed by 1 base and J by 2 bases, leaving 9 bases between them. CDR3 length: 14 residues. In DNA, the CDR3 is TGTGCCAGCAGCTTGCGACAGATAAACACTGAAGCTTTCTTT. It yields the protein CASSLRQINTEAFF.